Here is one T cell receptor (beta chain) with its context. Antigen specificity is unknown. The record originates from a study of naive and memory T cell subsets. Study results and limitations: In naive cells, over 95% of TCR sequences were seen only once.

Germline loops: CDR1 SGHTA, CDR2 FQGNSA. This CDR3 comprises 15 residues. V lost 5 bases and J lost 2, with 16 bases in between. Two oligonucleotides, mixed equimolar, formed the beta constant-region primer covering TRBC1 and TRBC2. Nested alpha and beta constant-region primers with the SP2 primer drove four PCR rounds on ligated cDNA. TCRdb re-called the UMI-ligation and nested PCR reads with MiXCR, one entry per CDR3 protein. Here the sample spans 130,000 or so distinct CDR3 sequences, roughly 32% being singletons. The chain couples TRBV7-2 to TRBJ2-7; possibly TRBD2 for D (6 bases). Sequencing used central memory CD4+ T cells from blood. The sequence was obtained from a human donor in good health. The CDR3 sequence: CASSPLISGPYEQYF. The CDR3 region has the DNA TGTGCCAGCAGCCCCCTAATTAGCGGTCCCTACGAGCAGTACTTC. Based on the CDR3 plus reference TRBV7-2 and TRBJ2-7, the full variable domain is GAGVSQSPSNKVTEKGKDVELRCDPISGHTALYWYRQSLGQGLEFLIYFQGNSAPDKSGLPSDRFSAERTGGSVSTLTIQRTQQEDSAVYLCASSPLISGPYEQYFGPGTRLTVT.